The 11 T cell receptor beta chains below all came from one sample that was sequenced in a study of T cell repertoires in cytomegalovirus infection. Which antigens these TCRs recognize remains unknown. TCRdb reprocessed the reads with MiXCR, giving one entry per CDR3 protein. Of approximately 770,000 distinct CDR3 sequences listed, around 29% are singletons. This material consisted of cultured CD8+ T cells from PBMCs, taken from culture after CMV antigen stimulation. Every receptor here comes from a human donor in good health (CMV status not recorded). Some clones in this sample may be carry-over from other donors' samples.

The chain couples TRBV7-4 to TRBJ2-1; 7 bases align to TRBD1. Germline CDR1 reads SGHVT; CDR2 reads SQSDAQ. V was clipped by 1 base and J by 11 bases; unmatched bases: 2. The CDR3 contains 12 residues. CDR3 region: CASSLGQGKQFF. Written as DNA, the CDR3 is TGTGCCAGCAGCTTAGGACAGGGTAAGCAGTTCTTC.

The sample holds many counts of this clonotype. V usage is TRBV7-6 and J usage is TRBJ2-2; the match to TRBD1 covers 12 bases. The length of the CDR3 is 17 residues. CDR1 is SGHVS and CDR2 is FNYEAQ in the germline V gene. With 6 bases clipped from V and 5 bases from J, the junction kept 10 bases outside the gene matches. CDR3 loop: CASRESRDRGLTGELFF. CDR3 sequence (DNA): TGTGCCAGCAGGGAAAGCCGGGACAGGGGGCTGACCGGGGAGCTGTTTTTT. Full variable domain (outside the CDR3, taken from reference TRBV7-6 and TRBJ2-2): GAGVSQSPRYKVTKRGQDVALRCDPISGHVSLYWYRQALGQGPEFLTYFNYEAQQDKSGLPNDRFSAERPEGSISTLTIQRTEQRDSAMYRCASRESRDRGLTGELFFGEGSRLTVL.

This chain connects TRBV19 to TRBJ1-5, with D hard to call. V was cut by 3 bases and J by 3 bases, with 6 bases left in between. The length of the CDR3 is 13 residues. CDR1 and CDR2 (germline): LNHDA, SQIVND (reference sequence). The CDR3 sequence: CASSMLPNQPQHF. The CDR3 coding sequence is TGTGCCAGTAGTATGCTCCCCAATCAGCCCCAGCATTTT. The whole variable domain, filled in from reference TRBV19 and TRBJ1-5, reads DGGITQSPKYLFRKEGQNVTLSCEQNLNHDAMYWYRQDPGQGLRLIYYSQIVNDFQKGDIAEGYSVSREKKESFPLTVTSAQKNPTAFYLCASSMLPNQPQHFGDGTRLSIL.

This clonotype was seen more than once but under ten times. CDR3 bases: TGTGCCAGCAGCTTTTGGAGGACAGCGAACACCGGGGAGCTGTTTTTT. Protein product: CASSFWRTANTGELFF. The chain couples TRBV11-2 to TRBJ2-2; maybe TRBD1 (6 bases). Germline CDR1 and CDR2: SGHAT and FQNNGV. This CDR3 comprises 16 residues. V was cut by 3 bases and J by 0 bases, with 11 bases left in between.

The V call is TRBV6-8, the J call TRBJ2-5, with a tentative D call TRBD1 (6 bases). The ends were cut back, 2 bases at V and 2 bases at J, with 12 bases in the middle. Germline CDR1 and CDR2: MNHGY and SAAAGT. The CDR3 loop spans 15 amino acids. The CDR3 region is CASSYMGATQETQYF. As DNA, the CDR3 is TGTGCCAGCAGTTACATGGGGGCTACACAAGAGACCCAGTACTTC.

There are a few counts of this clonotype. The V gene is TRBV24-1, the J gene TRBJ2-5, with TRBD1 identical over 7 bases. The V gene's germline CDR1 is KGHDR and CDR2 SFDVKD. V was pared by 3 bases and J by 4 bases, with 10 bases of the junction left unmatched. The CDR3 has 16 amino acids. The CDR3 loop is CATSDLVGGEGETQYF. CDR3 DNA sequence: TGTGCCACCAGTGATCTCGTAGGGGGCGAAGGAGAGACCCAGTACTTC.

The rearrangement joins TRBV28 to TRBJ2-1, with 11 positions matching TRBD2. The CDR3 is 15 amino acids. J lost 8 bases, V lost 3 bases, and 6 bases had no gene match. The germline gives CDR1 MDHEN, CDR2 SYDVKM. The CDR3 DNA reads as TGTGCCAGCAGTTTTCTGACTAGCGGGAACTATGAGCAGTTCTTC. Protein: CASSFLTSGNYEQFF.

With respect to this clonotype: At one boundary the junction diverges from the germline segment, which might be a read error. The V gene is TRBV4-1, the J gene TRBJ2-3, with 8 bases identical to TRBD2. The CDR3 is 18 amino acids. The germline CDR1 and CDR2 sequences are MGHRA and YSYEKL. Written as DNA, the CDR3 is TGTGCCAGCAGCCAAGACTTTAAGGCGGGGGGCCCCACAGATACGCAGTATTTT. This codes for CASSQDFKAGGPTDTQYF.

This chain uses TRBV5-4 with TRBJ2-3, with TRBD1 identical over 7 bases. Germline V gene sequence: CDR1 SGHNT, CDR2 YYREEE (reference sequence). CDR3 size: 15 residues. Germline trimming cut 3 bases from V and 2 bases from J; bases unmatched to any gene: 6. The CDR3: CASSSWDSLTDTQYF. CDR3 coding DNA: TGTGCCAGCAGCTCCTGGGACAGCCTCACAGATACGCAGTATTTT. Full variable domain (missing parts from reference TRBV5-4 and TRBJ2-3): ETGVTQSPTHLIKTRGQQVTLRCSSQSGHNTVSWYQQALGQGPQFIFQYYREEENGRGNFPPRFSGLQFPNYSSELNVNALELDDSALYLCASSSWDSLTDTQYFGPGTRLTVL.

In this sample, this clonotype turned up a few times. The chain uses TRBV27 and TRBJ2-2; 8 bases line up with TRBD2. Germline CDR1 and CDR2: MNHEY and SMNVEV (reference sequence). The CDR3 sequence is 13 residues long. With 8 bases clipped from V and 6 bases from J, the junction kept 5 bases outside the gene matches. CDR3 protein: CASSRGGPGELFF. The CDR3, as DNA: TGTGCCAGCTCCCGGGGGGGGCCCGGGGAGCTGTTTTTT.

CDR3 nucleotide sequence: TGTGCCAGCAGTTACGAAAGCGGGGGGGCGGGCAATGAGCAGTTCTTC. It translates to CASSYESGGAGNEQFF. The chain recombines TRBV6-6 with TRBJ2-1, with 10 bases lining up with TRBD2. CDR1 and CDR2 from the germline V gene are MNHNY and SVGAGI (reference sequence). J was trimmed by 6 bases and V by 2 bases; bases with no gene match: 7. The CDR3 sequence is 16 residues long.